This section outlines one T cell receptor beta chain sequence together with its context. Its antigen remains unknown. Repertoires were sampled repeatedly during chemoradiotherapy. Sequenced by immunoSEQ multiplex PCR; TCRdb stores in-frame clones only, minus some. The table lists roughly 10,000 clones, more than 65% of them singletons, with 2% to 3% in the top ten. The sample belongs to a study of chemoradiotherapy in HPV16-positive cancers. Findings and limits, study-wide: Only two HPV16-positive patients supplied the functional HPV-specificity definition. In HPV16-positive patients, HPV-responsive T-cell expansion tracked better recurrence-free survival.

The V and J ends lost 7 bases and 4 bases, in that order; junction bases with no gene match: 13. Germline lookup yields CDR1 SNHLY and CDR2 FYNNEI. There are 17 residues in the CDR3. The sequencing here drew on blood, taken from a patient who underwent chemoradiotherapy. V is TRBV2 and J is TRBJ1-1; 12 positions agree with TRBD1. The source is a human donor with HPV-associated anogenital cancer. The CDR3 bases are TGTGCCAGCAATCGTCCCGGGACAGGGGGCGTTGGCACTGAAGCTTTCTTT. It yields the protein CASNRPGTGGVGTEAFF.